Presented here are 19 T cell receptor beta chains from one specimen sequenced in a study of T cells after yellow fever vaccination (dated by TCRdb to about 2019). The treatment or condition label for this specimen denotes: live attenuated yellow fever vaccine strain. Library preparation was by 5' RACE. Sequencing instrument: Illumina HiSeq 2500. The raw public reads went through TCRdb reprocessing: fastp at Q25, MiXCR clone calling, in-frame beta chains kept. Every entry covers one CDR3 protein and lists the most common genes and DNA from its rows. The sample table lists 300,000 to 400,000 distinct CDR3 sequences, 6.2% of them with a count of one. Approximately 15% of the sample is in the top ten clones. The specimen comprised PBMCs, sampled 5 days after the yellow fever booster vaccination. These receptors were obtained from a man aged 25 to 40 who received the YFV17D yellow fever vaccine.

The chain carries TRBV20-1 and TRBJ2-7, with 8 bases fitting TRBD2. Germline values: CDR1 DFQATT, CDR2 SNEGSKA (reference sequence). Germline trimming cut 3 bases from V and 7 bases from J; bases unmatched to any gene: 20. The length of the CDR3 is 17 residues. CDR3 region: CSARIRAGVVPKNEQYF. DNA of the CDR3: TGCAGTGCTAGGATTCGAGCGGGAGTTGTACCTAAGAATGAGCAGTACTTC.

This rearrangement joins TRBV7-3 to TRBJ2-1, with D possibly being TRBD2 (5 bases). With 5 bases removed from V and 0 bases from J, the gap between germline ends came to 14 bases. The CDR3 totals 16 residues. Germline CDR1 SGHTA, CDR2 FQGTGA. The CDR3 reads CASSPSSLSSYNEQFF. The CDR3 DNA sequence: TGTGCCAGCAGCCCCTCTAGCCTTAGCTCCTACAATGAGCAGTTCTTC.

This sequence joins TRBV12-3 or TRBV12-4 and TRBJ2-3; D is possibly TRBD1 (6 bases). Trimming pared 6 bases from V and 9 bases from J, leaving 19 bases between. The CDR3 consists of 14 residues. The CDR3 is CASRGDISLDTQYF. The CDR3 DNA reads TGTGCCAGCAGGGGGGACATCTCTTTGGACACGCAGTATTTT.

This clonotype was recorded a few times. The gene calls are TRBV10-3 and TRBJ2-1, with 8 bases aligning to TRBD2. The length of the CDR3 is 17 residues. Per germline, CDR1 ENHRY and CDR2 SYGVKD. Trimming cost V 0 bases and J 10 bases; bases outside gene matches: 14. In DNA, the CDR3 is TGTGCCATCAGTGAGTCGGTATCGGGACTAGTCGGTAGGGAGCAGTTCTTC. Protein: CAISESVSGLVGREQFF.

This chain joins TRBV23-1 and TRBJ2-5; 7 bases are a match to TRBD1. TRBV23-1 is filed as an ORF, its function uncertain. The CDR3 loop spans 17 amino acids. V shed 0 bases, J shed 5 bases, and the junction held 12 bases outside the gene matches. This CDR3 is CASSQSRRTSRGETQYF. For the CDR3, the DNA is TGCGCCAGCAGTCAATCTCGAAGGACCTCCAGGGGGGAGACCCAGTACTTC.

The CDR3 DNA reads TGTGCCACCAGCAGAGCCCCAGCGGGGACTAATGAAAAACTGTTTTTT. Its translation: CATSRAPAGTNEKLFF. The V and J genes are TRBV15 and TRBJ1-4; D unresolved. There are 16 residues in the CDR3. Germline V gene lookup returns CDR1 LNHNV and CDR2 YYDKDF (reference sequence). V lost 1 base and J lost 2, with 11 bases in between.

This clonotype was counted many times. V is TRBV3-1 and J is TRBJ2-3; 10 nucleotides match TRBD2. Germline V CDR1 and CDR2: LGHDT, YNNKEL (reference sequence). V was pared by 2 bases and J by 4 bases, with 9 bases of the junction left unmatched. The CDR3 consists of 17 residues. The CDR3 region has the DNA TGTGCCAGCAGCCAACCCACTAGCGGGAAAAGTGCAGATACGCAGTATTTT. This sequence encodes CASSQPTSGKSADTQYF.

There are a few counts of this clonotype. The gene calls are TRBV7-9 and TRBJ2-3, with 10 nucleotides matching TRBD2. Germline lookup yields CDR1 SEHNR and CDR2 FQNEAQ (reference sequence). The CDR3 consists of 16 residues. The junction had 4 bases not matched to a gene; V was cut back by 2 bases and J by 2 bases. Written as DNA, the CDR3 is TGTGCCAGCAGCTTACGGACTAGCGGCCACACAGATACGCAGTATTTT. This gives the protein CASSLRTSGHTDTQYF. The whole variable domain, filled in from reference TRBV7-9 and TRBJ2-3, reads DTGVSQNPRHKITKRGQNVTFRCDPISEHNRLYWYRQTLGQGPEFLTYFQNEAQLEKSRLLSDRFSAERPKGSFSTLEIQRTEQGDSAMYLCASSLRTSGHTDTQYFGPGTRLTVL.

The rearrangement uses TRBV29-1 and TRBJ2-3; 13 nucleotides align to TRBD2. Germline V CDR1 and CDR2: SQVTM, ANQGSEA. The ends lost 7 bases at V and 3 bases at J; junction bases unmatched: 4. CDR3 length: 14 amino acids. The CDR3 loop reads CSGTSGRGTDTQYF. Here the CDR3 DNA reads TGCAGCGGGACTAGCGGGAGAGGAACAGATACGCAGTATTTT.

This chain links TRBV6-1 with TRBJ2-3; the D call may be TRBD1 or TRBD2 (5 bases each). V was clipped by 6 bases and J by 4 bases, with 14 bases between them. There are 14 residues in the CDR3. Looked up from germline, CDR1 is MNHNS and CDR2 is SASEGT. The CDR3 DNA reads as TGTGCCAGCAGGGGGACGATGGGCTCAGATACGCAGTATTTT. It codes for CASRGTMGSDTQYF.

At least ten counts were recorded for this clonotype. The chain has TRBV7-9 and TRBJ2-3; weak D call: TRBD2 (5 bases). V gave up 4 bases and J gave up 4 bases, with 9 bases separating them. CDR3 length equals 13 residues. The germline gives CDR1 SEHNR, CDR2 FQNEAQ (reference sequence). The CDR3 DNA reads TGTGCCAGCAGCTATATGGAGGCAGATACGCAGTATTTT. As protein: CASSYMEADTQYF.

Only a few counts were recorded for this clonotype. The genes are TRBV5-1 and TRBJ1-1; no reliable D call. CDR1 and CDR2 from the germline V gene are SGHRS and YFSETQ. The CDR3 contains 14 residues. The V and J ends lost 3 bases and 1 base respectively, with 10 bases between them. CDR3 DNA sequence: TGCGCCAGCAGCTCAGCTTCTAGGAACACTGAAGCTTTCTTT. This encodes CASSSASRNTEAFF.

At least ten counts were recorded for this clonotype. The rearrangement links TRBV5-1 to TRBJ2-2, with D possibly TRBD1 on 6 matching bases. V gave up 3 bases and J gave up 5 bases, with 11 bases separating them. Germline CDR1 is SGHRS and CDR2 is YFSETQ. The CDR3 loop spans 14 amino acids. The CDR3 DNA is TGCGCCAGCAGCTCACCCACAGGGACCGGGGAGCTGTTTTTT. As protein: CASSSPTGTGELFF.

The sample holds a few counts of this clonotype. The chain recombines TRBV28 with TRBJ2-3; D gene uncertain. This CDR3 is built from 14 residues. Germline assignment: CDR1 MDHEN and CDR2 SYDVKM. V gave up 7 bases and J gave up 1 base, with 12 bases separating them. The CDR3 spells CASTSGEGTDTQYF. Written as DNA, the CDR3 is TGTGCCAGCACCTCCGGAGAGGGCACAGATACGCAGTATTTT.

The chain combines TRBV20-1 with TRBJ2-1; a weak D match, TRBD1 (5 bases). Trimming cost V 5 bases and J 6 bases, with 17 bases left between them. This CDR3 spans 14 amino acids. Per the germline V gene, CDR1 is DFQATT and CDR2 is SNEGSKA (reference sequence). CDR3 in amino acids: CSASPGLGANEQFF. The DNA for the CDR3 is TGCAGTGCTTCACCGGGCCTAGGGGCCAATGAGCAGTTCTTC.

This chain uses TRBV11-2 with TRBJ2-5; 9 bases are a match to TRBD2. The CDR3 consists of 17 residues. With 1 base clipped from V and 4 bases from J, the junction kept 10 bases outside the gene matches. Germline V gene data show CDR1 as SGHAT and CDR2 as FQNNGV. The CDR3 region is CASSLGEMGGRGETQYF. The CDR3 DNA follows: TGTGCCAGCAGCTTAGGAGAGATGGGCGGGAGGGGAGAGACCCAGTACTTC.

This clonotype has at least ten counts. V usage is TRBV20-1 and J usage is TRBJ1-4, with D possibly matching TRBD1 (5 bases). The V gene's germline CDR1 is DFQATT and CDR2 SNEGSKA (reference sequence). The CDR3 loop spans 15 amino acids. Trimming left V 0 bases short and J 3 bases short, with 11 bases between. The CDR3 nucleotides read TGCAGTGCTAGAGATTTTGACAGATCTAATGAAAAACTGTTTTTT. Protein: CSARDFDRSNEKLFF.

This clonotype turned up a few times. This chain uses TRBV12-3 or TRBV12-4 with TRBJ2-1; D gene ambiguous. V lost 8 bases and J lost 8, with 4 bases in between. The CDR3 spans 9 residues. The CDR3 DNA reads as TGTGCCAGCGGGGATGAGCAGTTCTTC. Amino acids: CASGDEQFF.

This clonotype was observed at least ten times. The CDR3 protein is CASSQTGTGGNEQFF. CDR3 sequence (DNA): TGCGCCAGCAGTCAGACCGGGACGGGGGGCAATGAGCAGTTCTTC. The genes are TRBV4-3 and TRBJ2-1; 7 bases match TRBD2. Trimming cost V 6 bases and J 6 bases; bases outside gene matches: 11. CDR3 length equals 15 residues. Germline V lookup: CDR1 LGHNA, CDR2 YSLEER.